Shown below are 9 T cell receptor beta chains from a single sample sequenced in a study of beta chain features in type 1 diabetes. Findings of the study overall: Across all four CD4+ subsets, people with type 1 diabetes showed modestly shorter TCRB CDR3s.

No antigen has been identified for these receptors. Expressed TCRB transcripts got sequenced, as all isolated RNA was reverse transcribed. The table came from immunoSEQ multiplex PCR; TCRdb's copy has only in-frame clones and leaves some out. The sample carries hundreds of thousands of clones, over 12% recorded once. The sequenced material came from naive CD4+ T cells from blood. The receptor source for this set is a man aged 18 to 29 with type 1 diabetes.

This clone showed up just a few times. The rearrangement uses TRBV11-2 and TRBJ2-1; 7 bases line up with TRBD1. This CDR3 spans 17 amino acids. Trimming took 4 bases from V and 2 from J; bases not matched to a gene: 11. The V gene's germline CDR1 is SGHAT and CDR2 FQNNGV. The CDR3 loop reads CASSYRQGEAPYNEQFF. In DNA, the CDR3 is TGTGCCAGCAGCTATCGACAGGGCGAGGCTCCCTACAATGAGCAGTTCTTC.

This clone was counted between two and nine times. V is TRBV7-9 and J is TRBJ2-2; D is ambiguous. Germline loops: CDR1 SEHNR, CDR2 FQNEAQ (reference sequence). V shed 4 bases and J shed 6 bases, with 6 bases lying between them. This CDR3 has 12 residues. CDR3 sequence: CASSYLSGELFF. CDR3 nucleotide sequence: TGTGCCAGCAGCTACCTATCCGGGGAGCTGTTTTTT.

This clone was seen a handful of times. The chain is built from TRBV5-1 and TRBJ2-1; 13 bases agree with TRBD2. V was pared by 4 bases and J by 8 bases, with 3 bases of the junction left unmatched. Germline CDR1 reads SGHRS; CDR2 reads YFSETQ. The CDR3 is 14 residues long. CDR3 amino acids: CASSGTSGEDEQFF. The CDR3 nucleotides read TGCGCCAGCAGCGGGACTAGCGGGGAAGATGAGCAGTTCTTC.

CDR3 sequence: CASSVSAGQETQYF. Here the CDR3 DNA reads TGTGCCAGCAGCGTCTCTGCCGGGCAAGAGACCCAGTACTTC. V gene TRBV9 combines with J gene TRBJ2-5; no definite D call. CDR1 and CDR2 (germline): SGDLS, YYNGEE. This CDR3 region has 14 residues. V was pared by 2 bases and J by 2 bases, with 10 bases between.

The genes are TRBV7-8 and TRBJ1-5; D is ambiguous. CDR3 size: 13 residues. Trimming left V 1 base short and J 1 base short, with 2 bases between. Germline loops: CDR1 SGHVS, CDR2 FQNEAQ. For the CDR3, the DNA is TGTGCCAGCAGCTTAGACAGCAATCAGCCCCAGCATTTT. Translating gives CASSLDSNQPQHF.

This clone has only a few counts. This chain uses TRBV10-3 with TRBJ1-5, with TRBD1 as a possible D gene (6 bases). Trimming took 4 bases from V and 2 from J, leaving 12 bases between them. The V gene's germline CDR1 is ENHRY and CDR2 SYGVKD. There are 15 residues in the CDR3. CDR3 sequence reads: CAISATGPGNQPQHF. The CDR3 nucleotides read TGTGCCATCAGTGCCACAGGGCCGGGCAATCAGCCCCAGCATTTT.

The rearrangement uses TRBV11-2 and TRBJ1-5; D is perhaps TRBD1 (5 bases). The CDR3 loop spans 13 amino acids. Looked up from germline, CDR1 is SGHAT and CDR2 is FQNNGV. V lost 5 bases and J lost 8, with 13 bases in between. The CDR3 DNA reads TGTGCCAGCAGCCCTATACTAGGGGAGCCCCAGCATTTT. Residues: CASSPILGEPQHF. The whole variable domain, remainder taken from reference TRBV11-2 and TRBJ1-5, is EAGVAQSPRYKIIEKRQSVAFWCNPISGHATLYWYQQILGQGPKLLIQFQNNGVVDDSQLPKDRFSAERLKGVDSTLKIQPAKLEDSAVYLCASSPILGEPQHFGDGTRLSIL.

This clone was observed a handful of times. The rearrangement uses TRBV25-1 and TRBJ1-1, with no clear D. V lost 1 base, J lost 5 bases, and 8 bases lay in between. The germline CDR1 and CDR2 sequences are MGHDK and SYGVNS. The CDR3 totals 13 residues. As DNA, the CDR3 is TGTGCCAGCAGTGAATCCGGATGGACTGAAGCTTTCTTT. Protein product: CASSESGWTEAFF.

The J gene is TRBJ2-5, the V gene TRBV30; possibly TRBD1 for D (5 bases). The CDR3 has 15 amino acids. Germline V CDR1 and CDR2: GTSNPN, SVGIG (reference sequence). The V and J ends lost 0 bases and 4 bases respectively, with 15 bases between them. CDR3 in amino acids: CAWSVGGHQVETQYF. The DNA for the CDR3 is TGTGCCTGGAGTGTAGGTGGACACCAAGTAGAGACCCAGTACTTC.